Detailed here is one TCR beta chain. Its antigen remains unidentified. In the original analysis: ImmunoSEQ supplied junction-only sequences lacking quality scores, so filtering was different. Assay used: immunoSEQ multiplex PCR; TCRdb lists only in-frame clones, some missing. V, J and clone size were drawn from that table, and D and trimming were deduced from the DNA. Of 600,000 to 750,000 clones listed, roughly two thirds are singletons. Trimming removed 5 bases from V and 3 bases from J; junction bases left unmatched: 4. This CDR3 spans 14 amino acids. Germline V gene sequence: CDR1 MDHEN, CDR2 SYDVKM. This sample stems from a study of shared clonotypes between healthy human individuals. Study-wide results and limits: Tissue TCR repertoires likely differ from these blood-only repertoires.

This clonotype was obtained from a woman aged 25-40 years in good health. V gene TRBV28 combines with J gene TRBJ1-5; 7 bases fit TRBD1. Sequenced input: memory CD4+ T cells sorted from blood. The subset: CD45RA-negative fraction. CDR3 sequence reads: CASSTGTANQPQHF. CDR3 bases: TGTGCCAGCAGTACCGGGACAGCCAATCAGCCCCAGCATTTT.